This T cell receptor beta chain was identified in a study of T-cell memory formation after mild COVID-19. Study at large: For the most part, TCR clusters were specific to one donor.

The CDR3 spans 12 residues. Germline assignment: CDR1 SGHTA and CDR2 FQGNSA. Trimming removed 4 bases at V and 9 bases at J, with 10 bases between. One entry per CDR3 protein, called by TCRdb with MiXCR from the 5' RACE reads. Of roughly 200,000 distinct CDR3 sequences in the sample, 7.5% to 10% are singletons; the top ten hold approximately 3.3%. The rearrangement uses TRBV7-2 and TRBJ2-4; D possibly corresponds to TRBD2 (5 bases). This clonotype originated in a man younger than 35 who had mild COVID-19 (a few samples of this study predate the infection). Cell type and time point are not known. The material sequenced was PBMCs or a T cell subset sorted from them (not recorded which). The CDR3: CASSSAAGIQYF. The CDR3 coding sequence is TGTGCCAGCAGCTCAGCGGCCGGCATTCAGTACTTC.